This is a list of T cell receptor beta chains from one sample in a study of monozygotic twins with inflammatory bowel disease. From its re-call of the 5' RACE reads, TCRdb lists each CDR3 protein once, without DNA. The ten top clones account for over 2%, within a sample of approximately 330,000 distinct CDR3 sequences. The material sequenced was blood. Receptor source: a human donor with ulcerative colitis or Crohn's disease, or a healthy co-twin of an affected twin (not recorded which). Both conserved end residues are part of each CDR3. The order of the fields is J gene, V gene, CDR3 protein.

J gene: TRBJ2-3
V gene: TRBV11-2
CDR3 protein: CASSKWGTAGGKTDTQYF

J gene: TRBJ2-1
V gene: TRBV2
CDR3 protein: CASRRSEKYNEQFF

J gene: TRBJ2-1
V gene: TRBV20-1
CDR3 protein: CSARLAIYNEQFF

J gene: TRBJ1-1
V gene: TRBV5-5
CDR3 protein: CASSLESKGNTEAFF

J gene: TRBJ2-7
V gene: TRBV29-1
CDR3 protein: CSVELAGKSYEQYF

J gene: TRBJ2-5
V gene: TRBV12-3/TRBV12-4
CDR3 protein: CASSPRDQARETQYF

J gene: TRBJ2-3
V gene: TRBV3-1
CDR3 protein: CASSQPDPDTTGQVNF

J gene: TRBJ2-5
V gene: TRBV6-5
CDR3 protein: CASSYSIWGRRETQYF

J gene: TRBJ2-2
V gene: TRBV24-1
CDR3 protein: CATSVFRELCF

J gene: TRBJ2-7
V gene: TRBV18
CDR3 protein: CASSPLFVRGRPYEQYF

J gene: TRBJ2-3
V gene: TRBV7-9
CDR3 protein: CASSLQGSADTQYF

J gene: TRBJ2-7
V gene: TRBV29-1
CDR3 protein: CSVYGLMSYEQYF

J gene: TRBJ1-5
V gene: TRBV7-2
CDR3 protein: CASSPPGLVMGQPQHF

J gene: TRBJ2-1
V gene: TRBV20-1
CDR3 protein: CSAIDSPGAHNEQFF

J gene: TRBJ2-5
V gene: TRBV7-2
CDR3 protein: CASKEWTGGGETQYF

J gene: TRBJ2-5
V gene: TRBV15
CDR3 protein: CATSRDLAPSETQYF

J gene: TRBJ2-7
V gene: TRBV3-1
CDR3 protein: CASSQRYRPLSYEQYF

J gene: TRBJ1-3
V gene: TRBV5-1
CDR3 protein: CASSRDGRASGNTIYF

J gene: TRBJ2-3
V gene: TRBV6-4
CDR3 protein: CASSELAGADTQYF

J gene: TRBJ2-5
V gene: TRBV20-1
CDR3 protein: CSADRGGETQYF

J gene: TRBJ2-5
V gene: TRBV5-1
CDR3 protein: CASSPIVVEIDDQYF

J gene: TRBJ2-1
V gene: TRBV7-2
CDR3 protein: CASSPGAGVSLYNEQFF

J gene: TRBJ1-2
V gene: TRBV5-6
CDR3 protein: CASSLRAGDYTF

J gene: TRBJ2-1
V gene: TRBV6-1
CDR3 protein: CASNGLRTYNEQFF

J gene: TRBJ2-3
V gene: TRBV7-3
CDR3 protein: CASSLGGGRADTQYF

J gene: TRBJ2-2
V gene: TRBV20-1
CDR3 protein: CSASLAGRDTGELFF

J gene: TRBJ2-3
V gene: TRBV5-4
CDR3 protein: CASSPPAGAGTDTQYF

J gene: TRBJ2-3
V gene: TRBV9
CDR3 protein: CASSVGLAGVGDTQYF

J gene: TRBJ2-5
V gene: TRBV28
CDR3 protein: CASSYGSRETQYF

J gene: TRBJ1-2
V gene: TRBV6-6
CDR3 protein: CASSGGQTYGYTF

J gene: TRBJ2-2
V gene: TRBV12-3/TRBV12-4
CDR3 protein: CASSSTGHTGELFF

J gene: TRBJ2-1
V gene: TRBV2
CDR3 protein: CASRKGSGTYNEQFF

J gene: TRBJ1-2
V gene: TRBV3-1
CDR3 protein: CASSQVPGNYGYTF

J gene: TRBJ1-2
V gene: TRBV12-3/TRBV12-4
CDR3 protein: CASTVKGSGYTF

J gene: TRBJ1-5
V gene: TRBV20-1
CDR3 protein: CSLRRGQGDQPQHF

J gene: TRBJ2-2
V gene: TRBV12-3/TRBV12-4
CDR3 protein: CASSRTKATRTGELFF

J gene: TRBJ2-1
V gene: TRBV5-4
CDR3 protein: CASSPLGQQAYNEQFF

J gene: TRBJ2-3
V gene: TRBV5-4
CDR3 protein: CASSSGLAGAQPEGTQYF